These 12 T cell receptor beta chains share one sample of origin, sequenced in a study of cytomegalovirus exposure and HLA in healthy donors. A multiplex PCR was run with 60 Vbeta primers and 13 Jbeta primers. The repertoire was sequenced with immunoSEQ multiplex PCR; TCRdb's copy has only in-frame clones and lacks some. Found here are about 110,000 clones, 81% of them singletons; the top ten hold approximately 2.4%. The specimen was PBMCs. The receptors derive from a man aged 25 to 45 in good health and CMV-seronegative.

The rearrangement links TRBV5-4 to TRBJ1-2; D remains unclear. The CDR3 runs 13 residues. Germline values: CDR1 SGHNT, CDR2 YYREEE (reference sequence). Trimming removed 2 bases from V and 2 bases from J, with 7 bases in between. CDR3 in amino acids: CASSLGGNYGYTF. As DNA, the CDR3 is TGTGCCAGCAGCTTAGGAGGAAACTATGGCTACACCTTC.

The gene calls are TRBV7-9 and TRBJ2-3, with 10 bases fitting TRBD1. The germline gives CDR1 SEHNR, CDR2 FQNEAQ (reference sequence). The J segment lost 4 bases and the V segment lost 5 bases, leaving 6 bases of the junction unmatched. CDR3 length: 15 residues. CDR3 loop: CASSPGTGEADTQYF. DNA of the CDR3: TGTGCCAGCAGCCCGGGGACAGGGGAGGCAGATACGCAGTATTTT.

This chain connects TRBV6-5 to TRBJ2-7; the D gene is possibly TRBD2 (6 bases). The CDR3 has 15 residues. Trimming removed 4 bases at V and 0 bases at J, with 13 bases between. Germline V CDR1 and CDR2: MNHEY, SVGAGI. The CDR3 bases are TGTGCCAGCAGTTCGGGGGTTTACAGCTCCTACGAGCAGTACTTC. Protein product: CASSSGVYSSYEQYF.

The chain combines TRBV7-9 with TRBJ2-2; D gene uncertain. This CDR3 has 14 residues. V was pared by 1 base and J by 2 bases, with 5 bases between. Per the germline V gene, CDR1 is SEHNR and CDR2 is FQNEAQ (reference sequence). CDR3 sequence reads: CASSLELNTGELFF. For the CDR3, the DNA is TGTGCCAGCAGCTTAGAACTAAACACCGGGGAGCTGTTTTTT.

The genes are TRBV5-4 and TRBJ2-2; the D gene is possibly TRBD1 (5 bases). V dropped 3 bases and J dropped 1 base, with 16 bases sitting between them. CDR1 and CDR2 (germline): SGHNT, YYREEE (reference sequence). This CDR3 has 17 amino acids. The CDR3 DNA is TGTGCCAGCAGCTCGGGTGTAGTGACAGTGAACACCGGGGAGCTGTTTTTT. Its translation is CASSSGVVTVNTGELFF.

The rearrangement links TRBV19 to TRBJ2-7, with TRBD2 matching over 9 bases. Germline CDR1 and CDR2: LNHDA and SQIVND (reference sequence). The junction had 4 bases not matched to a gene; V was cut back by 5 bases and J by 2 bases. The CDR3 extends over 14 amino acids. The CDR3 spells CASSSTSGPYEQYF. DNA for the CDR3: TGTGCCAGTAGTTCGACTAGCGGCCCCTACGAGCAGTACTTC.

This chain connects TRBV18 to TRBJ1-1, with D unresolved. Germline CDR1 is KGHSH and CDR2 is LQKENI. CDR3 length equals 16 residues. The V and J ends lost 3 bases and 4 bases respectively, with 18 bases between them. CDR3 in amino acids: CASSPNWTPKFTEAFF. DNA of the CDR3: TGTGCCAGCTCACCCAATTGGACTCCAAAGTTCACTGAAGCTTTCTTT.

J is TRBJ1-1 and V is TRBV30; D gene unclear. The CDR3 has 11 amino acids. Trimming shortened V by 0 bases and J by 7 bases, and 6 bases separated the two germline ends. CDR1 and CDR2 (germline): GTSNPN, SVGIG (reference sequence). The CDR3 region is CAWSVRDEAFF. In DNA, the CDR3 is TGTGCCTGGAGTGTACGAGATGAAGCTTTCTTT.

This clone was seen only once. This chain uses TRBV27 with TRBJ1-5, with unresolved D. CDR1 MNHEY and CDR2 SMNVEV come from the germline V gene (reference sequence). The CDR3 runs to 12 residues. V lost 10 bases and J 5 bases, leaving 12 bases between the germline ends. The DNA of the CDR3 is TGTGCCACCGGAGGTAGGGATCAGCCCCAGCATTTT. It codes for CATGGRDQPQHF.

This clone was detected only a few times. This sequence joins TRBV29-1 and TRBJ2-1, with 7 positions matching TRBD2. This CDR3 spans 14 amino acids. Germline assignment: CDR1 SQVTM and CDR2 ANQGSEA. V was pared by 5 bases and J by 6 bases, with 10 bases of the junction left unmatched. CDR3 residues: CSVTDGREINEQFF. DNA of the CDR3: TGCAGCGTTACCGACGGGCGGGAGATCAATGAGCAGTTCTTC.

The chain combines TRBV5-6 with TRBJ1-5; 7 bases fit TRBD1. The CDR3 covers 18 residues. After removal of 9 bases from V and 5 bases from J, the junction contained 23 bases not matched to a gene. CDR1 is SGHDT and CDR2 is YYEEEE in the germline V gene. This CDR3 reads CANEPGQPVPGPHQPQHF. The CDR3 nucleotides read TGTGCCAACGAACCGGGACAGCCCGTCCCCGGTCCCCATCAGCCCCAGCATTTT.

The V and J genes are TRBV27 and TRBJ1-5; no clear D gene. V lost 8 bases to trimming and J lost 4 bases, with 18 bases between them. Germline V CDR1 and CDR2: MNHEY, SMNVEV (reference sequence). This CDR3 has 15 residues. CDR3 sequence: CASQFMAGGNQPQHF. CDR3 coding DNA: TGTGCCAGCCAGTTTATGGCAGGCGGGAATCAGCCCCAGCATTTT.